This T cell receptor beta chain derives from a study of blood T cell repertoires in COVID-19. CDR1 LGHNA and CDR2 YNFKEQ come from the germline V gene. The CDR3 spans 14 residues. The V gene lost 1 base and the J gene lost 3 bases, with 6 bases spanning the gap. The method was immunoSEQ multiplex PCR; TCRdb's version includes in-frame clones alone and lacks a portion of them. Here the sample spans about 14,000 clones, roughly 87% being singletons. Sequenced sample: peripheral blood. The genes are TRBV4-2 and TRBJ2-2; D is unclear. This clonotype originated in a human donor in a cohort sampled during active COVID-19. The CDR3, as DNA: TGTGCCAGCAGCCAAGCCGAGGACACCGGGGAGCTGTTTTTT. Translation: CASSQAEDTGELFF.